This T cell receptor (beta chain) is drawn from a study of blood T cells in healthy people across ages. This clonotype was seen a single time. Its antigen is still unknown. A read error may produce the germline difference seen at one junction end. The CDR3 is 13 amino acids. For the second PCR, which ran for about 6 to 11 cycles, a sample-barcoded 5' primer and a J-beta primer mix were used. TCRdb passed the 5' RACE reads through MiXCR, listing each CDR3 protein once. The sample yields some 920,000 distinct CDR3 sequences, roughly half seen once. Each sample gave at least 7 million isolated PBMCs. General study points: Roughly linearly, TCR beta diversity per million T cells fell as age increased. TCR beta diversity was tightly associated with the proportion of naive T cells.

The rearrangement joins TRBV12-3 or TRBV12-4 to TRBJ1-2; D uncertain. The TCR originated in an older woman in good health. Specimen: blood. CDR3 sequence reads: CARSLGINYGYTF. The DNA of the CDR3 is TGTGCCCGCAGTTTGGGGATTAACTATGGCTACACCTTC.